These T cell receptor beta chains were read from a single sample in a study of shared clonotypes between healthy human individuals. TCRdb's copy holds only in-frame clones and misses some; the assay was immunoSEQ multiplex PCR. The sample includes about 520,000 clones, more than 95% seen only once; the top ten take under 0.065%. The specimen was naive CD4+ T cells sorted from blood. The receptors derive from a woman between 25 and 40 years old in good health. Each CDR3 is given with its conserved first and last residue. Fields, in order: V gene, J gene, CDR3 length, D gene, clone size, CDR3 DNA, CDR3 protein. The D gene is left open where the match is weak. The size field is filled for only some rows; it gives once, few, many or a size class.

TRBV5-1	TRBJ2-3	16	-	-	TGCGCCAGCAGCTTGGTTGGGGGGTGGAGCACAGATACGCAGTATTTT	CASSLVGGWSTDTQYF
TRBV13	TRBJ2-7	13	TRBD2	-	TGTGCCAGCAGCTTCAGACTAGCTCACGAGCAGTACTTC	CASSFRLAHEQYF
TRBV4-1	TRBJ2-3	16	TRBD2	-	TGCGCCAGCAGCCAAGAAACTAGCGGGACCACAGATACGCAGTATTTT	CASSQETSGTTDTQYF
TRBV28	TRBJ2-3	13	-	-	TGTGCCACCTGGGGTCGTCTCACAGATACGCAGTATTTT	CATWGRLTDTQYF
TRBV5-1	TRBJ2-5	16	-	-	TGCGCCAGCAGCTTGGTTCCCGGAGGGGGCGAGGAGACCCAGTACTTC	CASSLVPGGGEETQYF
TRBV15	TRBJ1-3	15	-	-	TGTGCCACCAGCAGATCCTCCGGGATAGGAAACACCATATATTTT	CATSRSSGIGNTIYF
TRBV18	TRBJ2-4	13	-	-	TGTGCCAGCTCACCACCGGGGGGAGACATTCAGTACTTC	CASSPPGGDIQYF
TRBV4-1	TRBJ1-5	17	TRBD1	-	TGCGCCAGCAGCCAAGATCCGGGACAGGGGGCCCACCAGCCCCAGCATTTT	CASSQDPGQGAHQPQHF
TRBV7-8	TRBJ1-3	11	-	once	TGTGCCAGCAGCCAAGGAAACACCATATATTTT	CASSQGNTIYF
TRBV7-8	TRBJ1-3	15	-	-	TGTGCCAGCAGCCCGTTACAGGGCACTGGAAACACCATATATTTT	CASSPLQGTGNTIYF
TRBV28	TRBJ2-7	13	-	-	TGTGCCAGCAGGGGAGCAGGTCGATCGTTGCCGTACTTC	CASRGAGRSLPYF
TRBV5-1	TRBJ2-1	16	TRBD2	-	TGCGCCAGCAGCTTGGGGAGCGGGAACTGGCCGAATGAGCAGTTCTTC	CASSLGSGNWPNEQFF
TRBV5-1	TRBJ2-2	16	-	-	TGCGCCAGCAGCCCAGGGGGGCGGGAAACCACCGGGGAGCTGTTTTTT	CASSPGGRETTGELFF
TRBV6-5	TRBJ1-3	14	-	-	TGTGCCAGCAGTTACTTTGGGGCTGGAAACACCATATATTTT	CASSYFGAGNTIYF
TRBV29-1	TRBJ2-7	11	-	-	TGCAGCGCAGGACAAACCTACGAGCAGTACTTC	CSAGQTYEQYF
TRBV5-1	TRBJ2-5	15	TRBD2	-	TGCGCCAGCAGCGACTACCCTAGCGGTGGCGAGACCCAGTACTTC	CASSDYPSGGETQYF
TRBV7-3	TRBJ2-2	17	-	-	TGTGCCAGCAGCCGCCTTGGTAATATGGGAAACACCGGGGAGCTGTTTTTT	CASSRLGNMGNTGELFF